This T cell receptor (beta chain) was obtained from a study of resident and recirculating memory T cells in vitiligo. Study outcomes and limitations: No unique dominant TCR clone was found in vitiligo lesions.

Here immunoSEQ multiplex PCR was the method, and the copy in TCRdb shows in-frame clones only, minus some. This sample has tens of thousands of clones, with approximately 90% found just once. Turning to this clone: Its antigen is unidentified.

This CDR3 is built from 15 residues. CDR1 is LNHDA and CDR2 is SQIVND in the germline V gene (reference sequence). The trim removed 3 bases at V and 1 base at J, leaving 6 bases unmatched. The chain couples TRBV19 to TRBJ2-7; 7 bases fit TRBD2. This TCR was recovered from a male donor with vitiligo. The sequenced material came from blood. The CDR3 spells CASSIVGEGSYEQYF. CDR3 sequence (DNA): TGTGCCAGTAGTATTGTGGGGGAGGGGTCCTACGAGCAGTACTTC.